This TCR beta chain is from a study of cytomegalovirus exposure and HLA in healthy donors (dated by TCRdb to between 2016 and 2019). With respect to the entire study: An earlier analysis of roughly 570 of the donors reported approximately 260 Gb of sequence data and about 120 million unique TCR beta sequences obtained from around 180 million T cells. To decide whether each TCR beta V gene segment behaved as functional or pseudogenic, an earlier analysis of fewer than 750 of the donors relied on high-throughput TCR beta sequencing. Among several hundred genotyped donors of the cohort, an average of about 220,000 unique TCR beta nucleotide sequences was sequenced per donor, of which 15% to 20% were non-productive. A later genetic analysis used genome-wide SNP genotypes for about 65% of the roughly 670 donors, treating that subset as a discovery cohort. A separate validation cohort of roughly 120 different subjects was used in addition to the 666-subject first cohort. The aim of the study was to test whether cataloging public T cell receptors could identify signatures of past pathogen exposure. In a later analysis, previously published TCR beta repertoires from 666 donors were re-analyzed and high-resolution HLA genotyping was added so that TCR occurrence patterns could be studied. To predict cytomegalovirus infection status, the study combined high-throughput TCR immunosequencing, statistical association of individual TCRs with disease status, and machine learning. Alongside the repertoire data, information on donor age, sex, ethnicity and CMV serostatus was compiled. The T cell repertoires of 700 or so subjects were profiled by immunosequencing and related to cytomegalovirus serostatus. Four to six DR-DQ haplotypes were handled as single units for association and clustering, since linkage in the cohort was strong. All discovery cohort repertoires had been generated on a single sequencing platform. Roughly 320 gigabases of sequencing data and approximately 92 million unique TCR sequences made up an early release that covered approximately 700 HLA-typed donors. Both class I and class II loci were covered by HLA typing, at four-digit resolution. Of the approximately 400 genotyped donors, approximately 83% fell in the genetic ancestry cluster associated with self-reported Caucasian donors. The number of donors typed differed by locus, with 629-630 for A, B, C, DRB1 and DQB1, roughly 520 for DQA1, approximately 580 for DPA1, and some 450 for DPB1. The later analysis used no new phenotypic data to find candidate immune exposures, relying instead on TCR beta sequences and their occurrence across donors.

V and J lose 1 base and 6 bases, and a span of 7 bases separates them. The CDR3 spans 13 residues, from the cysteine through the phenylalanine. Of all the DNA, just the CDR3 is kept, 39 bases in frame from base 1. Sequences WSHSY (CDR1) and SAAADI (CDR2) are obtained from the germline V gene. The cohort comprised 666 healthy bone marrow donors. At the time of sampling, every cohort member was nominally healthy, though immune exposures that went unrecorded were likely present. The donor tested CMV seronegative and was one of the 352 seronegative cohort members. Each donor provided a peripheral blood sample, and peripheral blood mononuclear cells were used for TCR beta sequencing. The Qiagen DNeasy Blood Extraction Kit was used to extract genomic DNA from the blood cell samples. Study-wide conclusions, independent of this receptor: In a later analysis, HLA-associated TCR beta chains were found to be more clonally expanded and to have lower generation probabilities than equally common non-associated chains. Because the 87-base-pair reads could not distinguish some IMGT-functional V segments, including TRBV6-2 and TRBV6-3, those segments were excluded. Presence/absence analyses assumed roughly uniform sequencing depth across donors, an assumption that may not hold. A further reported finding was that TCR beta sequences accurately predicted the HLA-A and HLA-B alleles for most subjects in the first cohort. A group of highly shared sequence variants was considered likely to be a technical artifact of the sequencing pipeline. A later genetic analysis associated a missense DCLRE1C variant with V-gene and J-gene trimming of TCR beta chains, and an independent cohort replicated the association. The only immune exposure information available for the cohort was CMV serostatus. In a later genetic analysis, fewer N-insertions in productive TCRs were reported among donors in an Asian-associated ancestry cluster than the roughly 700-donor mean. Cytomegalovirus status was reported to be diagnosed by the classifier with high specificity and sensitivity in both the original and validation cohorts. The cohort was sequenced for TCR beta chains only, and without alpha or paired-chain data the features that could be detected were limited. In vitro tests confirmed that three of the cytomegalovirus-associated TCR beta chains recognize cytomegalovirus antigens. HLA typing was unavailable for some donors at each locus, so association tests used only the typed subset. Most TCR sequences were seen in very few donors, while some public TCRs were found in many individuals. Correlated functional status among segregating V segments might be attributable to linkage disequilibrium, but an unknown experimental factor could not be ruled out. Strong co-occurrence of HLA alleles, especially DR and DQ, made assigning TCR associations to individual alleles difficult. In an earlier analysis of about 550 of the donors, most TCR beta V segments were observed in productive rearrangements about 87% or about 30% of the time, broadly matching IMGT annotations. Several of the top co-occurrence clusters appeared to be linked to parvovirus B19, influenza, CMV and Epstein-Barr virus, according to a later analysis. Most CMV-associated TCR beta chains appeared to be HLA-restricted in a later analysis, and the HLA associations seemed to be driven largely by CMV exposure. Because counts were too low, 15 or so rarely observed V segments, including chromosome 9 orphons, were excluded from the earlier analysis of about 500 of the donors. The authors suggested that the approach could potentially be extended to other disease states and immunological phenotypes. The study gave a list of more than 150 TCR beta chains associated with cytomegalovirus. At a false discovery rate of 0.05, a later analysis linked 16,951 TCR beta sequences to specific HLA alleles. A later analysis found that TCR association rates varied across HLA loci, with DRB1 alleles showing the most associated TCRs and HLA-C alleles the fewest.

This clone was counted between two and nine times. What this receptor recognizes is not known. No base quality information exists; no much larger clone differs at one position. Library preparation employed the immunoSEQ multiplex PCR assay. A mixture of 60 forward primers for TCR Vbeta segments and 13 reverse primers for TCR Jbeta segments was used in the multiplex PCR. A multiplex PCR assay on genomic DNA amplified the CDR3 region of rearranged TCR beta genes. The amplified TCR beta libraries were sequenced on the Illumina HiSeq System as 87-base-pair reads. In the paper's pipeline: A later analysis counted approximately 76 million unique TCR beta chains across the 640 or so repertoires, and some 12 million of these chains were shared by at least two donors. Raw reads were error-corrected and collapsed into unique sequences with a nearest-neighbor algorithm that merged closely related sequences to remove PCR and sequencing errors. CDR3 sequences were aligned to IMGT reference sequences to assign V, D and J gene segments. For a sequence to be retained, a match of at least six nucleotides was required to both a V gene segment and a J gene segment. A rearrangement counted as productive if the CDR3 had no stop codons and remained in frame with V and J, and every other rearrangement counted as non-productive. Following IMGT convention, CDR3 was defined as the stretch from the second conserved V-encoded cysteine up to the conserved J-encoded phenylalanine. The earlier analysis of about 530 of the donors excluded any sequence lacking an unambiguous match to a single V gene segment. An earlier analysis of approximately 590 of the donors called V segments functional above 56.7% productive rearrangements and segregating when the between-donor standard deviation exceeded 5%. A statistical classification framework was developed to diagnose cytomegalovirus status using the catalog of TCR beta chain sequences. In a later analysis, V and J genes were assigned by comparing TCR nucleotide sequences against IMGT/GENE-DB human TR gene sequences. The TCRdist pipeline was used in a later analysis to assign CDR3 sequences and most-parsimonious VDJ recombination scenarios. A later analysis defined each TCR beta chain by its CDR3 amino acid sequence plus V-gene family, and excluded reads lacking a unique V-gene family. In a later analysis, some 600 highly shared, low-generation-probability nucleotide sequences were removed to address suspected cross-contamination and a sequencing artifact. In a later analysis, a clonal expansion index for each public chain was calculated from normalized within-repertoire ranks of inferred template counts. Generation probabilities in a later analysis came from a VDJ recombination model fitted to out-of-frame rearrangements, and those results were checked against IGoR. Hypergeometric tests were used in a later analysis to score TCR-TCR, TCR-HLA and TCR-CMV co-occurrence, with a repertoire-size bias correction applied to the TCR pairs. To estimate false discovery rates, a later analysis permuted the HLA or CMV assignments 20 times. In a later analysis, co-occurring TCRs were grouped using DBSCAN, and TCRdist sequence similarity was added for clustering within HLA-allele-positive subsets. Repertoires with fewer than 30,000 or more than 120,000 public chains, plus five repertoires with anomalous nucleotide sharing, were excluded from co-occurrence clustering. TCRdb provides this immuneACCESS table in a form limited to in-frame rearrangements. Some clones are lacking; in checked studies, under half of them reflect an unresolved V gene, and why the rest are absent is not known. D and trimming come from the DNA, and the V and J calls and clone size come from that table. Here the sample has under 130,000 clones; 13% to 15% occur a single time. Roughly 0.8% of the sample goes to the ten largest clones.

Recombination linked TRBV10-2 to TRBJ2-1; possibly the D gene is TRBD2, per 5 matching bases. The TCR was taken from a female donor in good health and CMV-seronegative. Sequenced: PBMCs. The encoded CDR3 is CASSEWAGNEQFF. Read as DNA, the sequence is TGCGCCAGCAGTGAGTGGGCGGGCAATGAGCAGTTCTTC.